The table lists the clone carrying this T cell receptor (beta chain) with a few counts. This record comes from a study of liver allograft versus peripheral blood T cells. Study information: Peripheral blood of the recipients supplied T cell receptor repertoires that were compared with those in transplanted livers.

TCRdb reanalysed the reads using MiXCR and keeps one entry per CDR3 protein. The data contain some 15,000 distinct CDR3 sequences, around 20% of them singletons. The TCR originated in a human patient who had a liver transplant. Some T cells may arise from the graft donor.

Written as DNA, the CDR3 is TGTGCCAGCCGAAGGGGAGGGTACAATGAGCAGTTCTTC. Translated: CASRRGGYNEQFF. The chain recombines TRBV6-2 or TRBV6-3 with TRBJ2-1, with TRBD2 matching 7 bases. V dropped 8 bases and J dropped 4; count of bases not matched to a gene: 5. This CDR3 region has 13 residues. The germline V gene has CDR1 MNHEY and CDR2 SVGEGT.